The 24 T cell receptor beta chains below all came from one sample that was sequenced in a study of identical twins (dated by TCRdb to the mid-2010s). Library generation was performed with 5' RACE. The instrument was an Illumina HiSeq 2000. TCRdb passed the public sequencing reads through fastp at Q25 and MiXCR, retaining productive beta sequences. All rows with the same CDR3 protein become a single entry with the most common DNA and genes. The sample profile shows under 250,000 distinct CDR3 sequences; over 8% of them were found once. The ten largest account for around 5.1% of the sample. Material: memory (CD45RO+) T cells sorted from blood. This specimen's cell subset or site label, per the study, means: CD45RO+ enriched T cells. These receptors were taken from a woman between 18 and 29 years old in good health.

This clonotype has more than one count but fewer than ten. The V call is TRBV6-5, the J call TRBJ2-2; unclear D gene. Trimming took off 2 bases at V and 1 base at J, with 8 bases between the two ends. The germline V gene encodes CDR1 MNHEY and CDR2 SVGAGI. This CDR3 has 15 amino acids. The CDR3 loop is CASSYAARNTGELFF. CDR3 in DNA: TGTGCCAGCAGTTACGCTGCCCGGAACACCGGGGAGCTGTTTTTT.

This clonotype was counted ten times or more. The V and J genes are TRBV12-3 or TRBV12-4 and TRBJ1-5; D ambiguous. V shed 5 bases and J shed 0 bases, with 8 bases lying between them. The CDR3 spans 14 residues. CDR3 sequence (DNA): TGTGCCAGCAGTCTAAAATATAGCAATCAGCCCCAGCATTTT. This sequence encodes CASSLKYSNQPQHF.

This clonotype was counted a few times. This chain links TRBV11-2 with TRBJ2-1; D gene ambiguous. V was clipped by 4 bases and J by 8 bases, with 12 bases between them. Germline CDR1 and CDR2: SGHAT and FQNNGV. The CDR3 totals 13 residues. The CDR3: CASSYLVSDEQFF. The CDR3 DNA reads as TGTGCCAGCAGCTACCTAGTCTCCGATGAGCAGTTCTTC.

This clonotype was observed a handful of times. The rearrangement uses TRBV28 and TRBJ1-2; TRBD1 is a possible D gene (5 bases). With 4 bases removed from V and 7 bases from J, the gap between germline ends came to 13 bases. This CDR3 has 13 residues. Germline V lookup: CDR1 MDHEN, CDR2 SYDVKM. CDR3 in amino acids: CASSSRPRGGYTF. The CDR3 DNA follows: TGTGCCAGCAGTTCCCGGCCGAGGGGTGGCTACACCTTC.

This clonotype occurred a few times. This rearrangement joins TRBV5-1 to TRBJ2-7; 9 nucleotides match TRBD1. J was trimmed by 6 bases and V by 0 bases; bases with no gene match: 4. The V gene's germline CDR1 is SGHRS and CDR2 YFSETQ. The CDR3 extends over 14 amino acids. The CDR3 here is CASSLEETGGEQYF. CDR3 bases: TGCGCCAGCAGCTTGGAGGAGACAGGGGGCGAGCAGTACTTC.

This clonotype was observed at least ten times. The chain is built from TRBV20-1 and TRBJ2-1; D is undetermined. V lost 2 bases to trimming and J lost 5 bases, with 7 bases between them. Germline assignment: CDR1 DFQATT and CDR2 SNEGSKA (reference sequence). This CDR3 comprises 12 residues. The CDR3 bases are TGCAGTGCTAGAATACTAAACAATGAGCAGTTCTTC. Translation gives CSARILNNEQFF.

The rearrangement uses TRBV7-9 and TRBJ2-5, with TRBD2 identical over 8 bases. The CDR3 loop spans 15 amino acids. The V and J ends lost 10 bases and 0 bases, in that order; junction bases with no gene match: 10. CDR1 and CDR2 from the germline V gene are SEHNR and FQNEAQ (reference sequence). CDR3 in DNA: TGTGCCACAAACCCGGCTAGCGGGCACCAAGAGACCCAGTACTTC. It translates to CATNPASGHQETQYF.

There are many counts of this clonotype. The rearrangement joins TRBV7-2 to TRBJ2-7; perhaps TRBD1 as D (6 bases). Trimming stripped 0 bases from V and 1 base from J, with 7 bases between. CDR3 length: 14 residues. Germline V lookup: CDR1 SGHTA, CDR2 FQGNSA. CDR3 in DNA: TGTGCCAGCAGCTTAGCGGGGACATCCTACGAGCAGTACTTC. Amino acids: CASSLAGTSYEQYF.

This clonotype was seen a few times. The rearrangement joins TRBV5-1 to TRBJ2-3, with D possibly TRBD2 on 6 matching bases. V was clipped by 1 base and J by 2 bases, with 17 bases between them. Germline assignment: CDR1 SGHRS and CDR2 YFSETQ. CDR3 size: 17 residues. The CDR3 coding sequence is TGCGCCAGCAGCTTGATTCGGGGAGGACTCCTCACAGATACGCAGTATTTT. This translates into CASSLIRGGLLTDTQYF.

This clonotype was observed many times. The chain uses TRBV10-3 and TRBJ1-6, with D hard to call. V lost 0 bases to trimming and J lost 10 bases, with 4 bases between them. CDR1 ENHRY and CDR2 SYGVKD come from the germline V gene. The CDR3 spans 12 residues. In DNA, the CDR3 is TGTGCCATCAGTGAGTCGATCTCACCCCTCCACTTT. Translating gives CAISESISPLHF.

With respect to this clonotype: Just one base apart from a much larger clone, this may be a read error. This chain joins TRBV5-1 and TRBJ2-1; D possibly corresponds to TRBD2 (5 bases). This CDR3 is 14 amino acids long. Germline loops: CDR1 SGHRS, CDR2 YFSETQ. As DNA, the CDR3 is TGCGCCAGCCTACTAGATACCTCCTACAATGTGCAGTTCTTC. It specifies CASLLDTSYNVQFF.

This clonotype was picked up a small number of times. The chain is built from TRBV6-2 or TRBV6-3 and TRBJ2-5; D is possibly TRBD1 or TRBD2 (5 bases each). Germline V gene sequence: CDR1 MNHEY, CDR2 SVGEGT. This CDR3 is built from 13 residues. V gave up 7 bases and J gave up 3 bases, with 12 bases separating them. CDR3 sequence (DNA): TGTGCCAGCACCCCAAGGGGAGAAGAGACCCAGTACTTC. Amino acid sequence: CASTPRGEETQYF.

The V and J genes are TRBV29-1 and TRBJ1-1; 9 bases map to TRBD1. CDR3 length: 13 residues. In germline, CDR1 is SQVTM, CDR2 ANQGSEA. With V trimmed by 6 bases and J by 1 base, 3 bases remained unmatched. CDR3 region: CSVGQGPNTEAFF. In nucleotides, the CDR3 is TGCAGCGTGGGACAGGGACCGAACACTGAAGCTTTCTTT. Full variable domain (outside the CDR3, taken from reference TRBV29-1 and TRBJ1-1): SAVISQKPSRDICQRGTSLTIQCQVDSQVTMMFWYRQQPGQSLTLIATANQGSEATYESGFVIDKFPISRPNLTFSTLTVSNMSPEDSSIYLCSVGQGPNTEAFFGQGTRLTVV.

This clonotype was detected many times. The rearrangement joins TRBV5-1 to TRBJ1-5; the D is unclear. The CDR3 is made up of 15 amino acids. Germline V gene data show CDR1 as SGHRS and CDR2 as YFSETQ. V lost 0 bases and J lost 4, with 11 bases in between. CDR3: CASSLGGSRNQPQHF. CDR3 nucleotides: TGCGCCAGCAGCTTGGGCGGCAGCCGGAATCAGCCCCAGCATTTT.

This clonotype appeared a few times. The chain uses TRBV25-1 and TRBJ2-5; TRBD2 matches 7 bases. The trim removed 6 bases at V and 3 bases at J, leaving 10 bases unmatched. Germline V CDR1 and CDR2: MGHDK, SYGVNS. The CDR3 sequence is 15 residues long. As DNA, the CDR3 is TGTGCCAGCAGCTCGGCGGCGGGAGTTAAAGAGACCCAGTACTTC. Its translation is CASSSAAGVKETQYF.

The chain joins TRBV20-1 to TRBJ1-2; 7 nucleotides line up with TRBD1. Germline-derived CDR1 and CDR2 are DFQATT and SNEGSKA (reference sequence). J was trimmed by 0 bases and V by 1 base; bases with no gene match: 11. The CDR3 sequence is 17 residues long. Here the CDR3 reads CSARGQGGIKANYGYTF. The DNA of the CDR3 is TGCAGTGCTAGAGGACAGGGAGGGATTAAAGCTAACTATGGCTACACCTTC.

This clonotype showed up just a few times. The chain combines TRBV11-2 with TRBJ2-1, with D unresolved. Germline loops: CDR1 SGHAT, CDR2 FQNNGV. Trimming removed 5 bases from V and 5 bases from J, with 10 bases in between. This CDR3 has 13 amino acids. DNA of the CDR3: TGTGCCAGCAGCCACGGTCGGGACAATGAGCAGTTCTTC. Encoded protein: CASSHGRDNEQFF.

This clonotype was found once. V gene TRBV6-5 combines with J gene TRBJ2-5; D might be TRBD1 (5 bases). CDR3 length equals 12 residues. Trimming took 8 bases from V and 5 from J, leaving 12 bases between them. In germline, CDR1 is MNHEY, CDR2 SVGAGI. The CDR3 region has the DNA TGTGCCAGCGGCCAGGGTGGGGAGACCCAGTACTTC. Its translation: CASGQGGETQYF.

The chain links TRBV5-4 to TRBJ2-3; no reliable D call. In germline, CDR1 is SGHNT, CDR2 YYREEE (reference sequence). V was pared by 4 bases and J by 0 bases, with 6 bases between. CDR3 length: 13 residues. The CDR3 spells CASSEDSTDTQYF. As DNA, the CDR3 is TGTGCCAGCAGCGAGGACAGCACAGATACGCAGTATTTT. Combining the CDR3 with reference TRBV5-4 and TRBJ2-3 gives the whole variable domain ETGVTQSPTHLIKTRGQQVTLRCSSQSGHNTVSWYQQALGQGPQFIFQYYREEENGRGNFPPRFSGLQFPNYSSELNVNALELDDSALYLCASSEDSTDTQYFGPGTRLTVL.

The chain employs TRBV5-1 and TRBJ2-2, with 8 positions matching TRBD1. With V trimmed by 1 base and J by 7 bases, 3 bases remained unmatched. This CDR3 contains 14 residues. Germline CDR1 SGHRS, CDR2 YFSETQ. The CDR3 protein is CASSLSGGIGELFF. The CDR3 region has the DNA TGCGCCAGCAGCTTGTCAGGGGGCATCGGGGAGCTGTTTTTT. Variable domain in full (rest from reference TRBV5-1 and TRBJ2-2): KAGVTQTPRYLIKTRGQQVTLSCSPISGHRSVSWYQQTPGQGLQFLFEYFSETQRNKGNFPGRFSGRQFSNSRSEMNVSTLELGDSALYLCASSLSGGIGELFFGEGSRLTVL.

The gene calls are TRBV11-1 and TRBJ2-7; TRBD1 matches at 9 bases. Germline CDR1 is SGHAT and CDR2 is FQDESV (reference sequence). After removal of 3 bases from V and 5 bases from J, the junction contained 5 bases not matched to a gene. The CDR3 has 14 amino acids. CDR3 residues: CASSFRDRDHEQYF. CDR3 DNA sequence: TGTGCCAGCAGCTTCCGGGACAGGGACCACGAGCAGTACTTC.

This clonotype has ten or more counts. The chain combines TRBV12-3 or TRBV12-4 with TRBJ1-1; 7 bases match TRBD1. The CDR3 is made up of 17 amino acids. V lost 3 bases, J lost 6 bases, and 16 bases stayed unmatched. The CDR3 loop is CASSFRGGRQGWAEAFF. Here the CDR3 DNA reads TGTGCCAGCAGTTTCCGGGGCGGCCGACAGGGATGGGCTGAAGCTTTCTTT.

The chain employs TRBV2 and TRBJ1-5; TRBD1 matches at 8 bases. Germline V lookup: CDR1 SNHLY, CDR2 FYNNEI. With 8 bases clipped from V and 4 bases from J, the junction kept 1 base outside the gene matches. The length of the CDR3 is 12 residues. Here the CDR3 reads CASGQGNQPQHF. The CDR3 DNA sequence: TGTGCCAGCGGACAGGGAAATCAGCCCCAGCATTTT. The complete variable domain, with remaining parts taken from reference TRBV2 and TRBJ1-5, reads EPEVTQTPSHQVTQMGQEVILRCVPISNHLYFYWYRQILGQKVEFLVSFYNNEISEKSEIFDDQFSVERPDGSNFTLKIRSTKLEDSAMYFCASGQGNQPQHFGDGTRLSIL.

The chain employs TRBV4-1 and TRBJ2-5, with 10 nucleotides matching TRBD1. The CDR3 is made up of 15 amino acids. Germline V gene data show CDR1 as MGHRA and CDR2 as YSYEKL. J gave up 5 bases and V 2 bases, and 5 bases lay outside the gene matches. CDR3 region: CASSQPGQGRETQYF. The CDR3 nucleotides read TGCGCCAGCAGCCAACCGGGACAGGGGAGGGAGACCCAGTACTTC.